This is a list of T cell receptor beta chains from one sample in a study of monozygotic twins with inflammatory bowel disease. TCRdb reprocessed the 5' RACE reads, keeping one entry per CDR3 protein, no DNA. The sample table includes 150,000 to 200,000 distinct CDR3 sequences. Material for sequencing was blood. These receptors all stem from a human donor with ulcerative colitis or Crohn's disease, or a healthy co-twin of an affected twin (not recorded which). Both conserved end residues are part of each CDR3. The order of the fields is J gene, V gene, CDR3 protein.

j_call: TRBJ1-5
v_call: TRBV25-1
cdr3_aa: CASSGEDSVVNQPQHF

j_call: TRBJ2-1
v_call: TRBV5-5
cdr3_aa: CASSFGQDSYNEQFF

j_call: TRBJ2-3
v_call: TRBV27
cdr3_aa: CASSHRLAGGFSTQYF

j_call: TRBJ2-3
v_call: TRBV19
cdr3_aa: CASSIGGRSTDTQYF

j_call: TRBJ2-2
v_call: TRBV4-3
cdr3_aa: CASSPRGQNTGELFF

j_call: TRBJ2-1
v_call: TRBV6-2/TRBV6-3
cdr3_aa: CASAPGGSYNEQFF

j_call: TRBJ2-7
v_call: TRBV4-1
cdr3_aa: CASSLTWTGGVLSGDEQYF

j_call: TRBJ1-2
v_call: TRBV6-1
cdr3_aa: CASRWGAEDGYTF

j_call: TRBJ2-7
v_call: TRBV27
cdr3_aa: CASSWVGRLGHEQYF

j_call: TRBJ1-6
v_call: TRBV20-1
cdr3_aa: CSALQTSGDYNSPLHF

j_call: TRBJ2-3
v_call: TRBV7-9
cdr3_aa: CASMGWRKDTDTQYF

j_call: TRBJ2-1
v_call: TRBV20-1
cdr3_aa: CSASETGGVYNEQFF

j_call: TRBJ2-3
v_call: TRBV4-3
cdr3_aa: CASSQDYSPTDTQYF

j_call: TRBJ1-3
v_call: TRBV7-2
cdr3_aa: CASSLPLRSGRDTIYF

j_call: TRBJ2-1
v_call: TRBV20-1
cdr3_aa: CSARGGSYNEQFF

j_call: TRBJ2-3
v_call: TRBV4-3
cdr3_aa: CASSQGGHTQYF

j_call: TRBJ1-6
v_call: TRBV3-1
cdr3_aa: CASSQAGINSPLHF

j_call: TRBJ2-7
v_call: TRBV6-5
cdr3_aa: CASSSQGTQASYEQYF

j_call: TRBJ2-4
v_call: TRBV28
cdr3_aa: CASSSPGTGKKYF

j_call: TRBJ2-1
v_call: TRBV11-2
cdr3_aa: CASSWSVAVEQFF

j_call: TRBJ2-7
v_call: TRBV5-6
cdr3_aa: CASSYLPGLGGEQYF

j_call: TRBJ2-7
v_call: TRBV4-1
cdr3_aa: CASSQGLAGGRIHEQYF

j_call: TRBJ2-3
v_call: TRBV30
cdr3_aa: CAWSVNGVYTDTQYF

j_call: TRBJ2-1
v_call: TRBV20-1
cdr3_aa: CSARDLLRVSYNEQFF

j_call: TRBJ2-2
v_call: TRBV5-4
cdr3_aa: CASSSFTGELFF

j_call: TRBJ2-2
v_call: TRBV6-1
cdr3_aa: CASRKRNTGELFF

j_call: TRBJ1-5
v_call: TRBV6-1
cdr3_aa: CASSERMRGARQPQHF

j_call: TRBJ2-1
v_call: TRBV18
cdr3_aa: CASSPLGTSGSYNEQFF

j_call: TRBJ1-6
v_call: TRBV7-9
cdr3_aa: CASSRGQFNSPLHF

j_call: TRBJ2-1
v_call: TRBV19
cdr3_aa: CASSPDRSSYNEQFF

j_call: TRBJ1-5
v_call: TRBV28
cdr3_aa: CASSYYSNQPQHF